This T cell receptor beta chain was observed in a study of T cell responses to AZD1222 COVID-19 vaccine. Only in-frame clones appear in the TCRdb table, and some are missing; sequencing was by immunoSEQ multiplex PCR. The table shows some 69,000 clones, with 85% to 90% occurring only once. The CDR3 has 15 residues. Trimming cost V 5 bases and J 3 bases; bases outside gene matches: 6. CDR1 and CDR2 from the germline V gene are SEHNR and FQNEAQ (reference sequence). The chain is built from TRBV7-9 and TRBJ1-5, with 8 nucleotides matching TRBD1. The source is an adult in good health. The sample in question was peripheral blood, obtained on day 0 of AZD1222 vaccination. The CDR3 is CASSPDRGPNQPQHF. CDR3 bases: TGTGCCAGCAGCCCAGACAGGGGTCCCAATCAGCCCCAGCATTTT.